This TCR beta chain was sequenced for a study of CD8 T cells in ankylosing spondylitis. One entry per CDR3 protein, called by TCRdb with MiXCR from the 5' RACE reads. This sample carries 200,000 to 250,000 distinct CDR3 sequences, about 7% of them seen once, and the ten largest clones take 13% to 15%. Trimming took off 5 bases at V and 1 base at J, with 9 bases between the two ends. Germline assignment: CDR1 MDHEN and CDR2 SYDVKM. The CDR3 loop spans 14 amino acids. This clonotype has a count of ten or more. Its specificity is unknown. Regarding the study as a whole: Characteristic, it appeared, of ankylosing spondylitis blood was a TCR beta motif of fewer than 10 highly homologous variants. Previous work reported some of these motif variants in the synovial fluid and blood of reactive arthritis. Matched ankylosing spondylitis synovial fluid reportedly contained a significantly enriched population of disease-linked clones.

Sequenced: blood, either unsorted or a sorted T cell fraction (not recorded which). This rearrangement joins TRBV28 to TRBJ1-5, with D hard to call. The clonotype was recovered from a male donor with ankylosing spondylitis. The DNA for the CDR3 is TGTGCCAGCAGTAAGGGATACAGCAATCAGCCCCAGCATTTT. Translating it yields CASSKGYSNQPQHF.